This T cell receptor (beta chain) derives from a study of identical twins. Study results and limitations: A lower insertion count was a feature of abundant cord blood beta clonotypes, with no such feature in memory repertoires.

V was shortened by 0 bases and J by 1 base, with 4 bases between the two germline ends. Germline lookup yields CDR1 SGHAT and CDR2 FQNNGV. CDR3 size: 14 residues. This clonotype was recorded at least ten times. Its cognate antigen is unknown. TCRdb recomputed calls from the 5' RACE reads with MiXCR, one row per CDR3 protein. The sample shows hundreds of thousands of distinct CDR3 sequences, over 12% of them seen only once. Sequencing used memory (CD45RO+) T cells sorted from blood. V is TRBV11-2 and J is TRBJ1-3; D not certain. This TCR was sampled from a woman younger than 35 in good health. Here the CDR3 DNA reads TGTGCCAGCAGCTTAGATCCGTCTGGAAACACCATATATTTT. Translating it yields CASSLDPSGNTIYF.